This entry describes one TCR beta chain. This clonotype has ten or more counts. The antigen it recognizes is unknown. Since a much larger clone is just one base distant, this may be a read error. Receptor libraries were prepared by 5' RACE. The second PCR ran for roughly 7 to 12 cycles and used a J-beta primer mix along with a sample-barcoded 5' primer. A unique molecular identifier was introduced onto each TCR beta cDNA molecule by a template-switch 5' adaptor carrying 12 random nucleotides. Each sample yielded at least 2.5 million CDR3-containing paired-end reads. All of the RNA was converted into first-strand cDNA using the Mint cDNA synthesis kit, with a TRBC-specific oligonucleotide serving as the primer. Following uracil-DNA glycosylase treatment, all cDNA underwent a first 18-cycle PCR with the universal primers M1SS and BC2_uni_R. As for the authors' bioinformatics: For normalization, 1 million high-quality reads, each with a distinct molecular identifier, were randomly selected from each sample. Reads with shared molecular identifiers were discarded instead of being binned into consensus sequences. CDR3 identification, clonotype clustering and error correction used MiTCR with a Q25 quality threshold and the strictest error-elimination algorithm. Lower-bound total TCR beta diversity was estimated with a nonparametric unseen species model using Euler transformation. The public reads were reprocessed in TCRdb via fastp at Q25 and MiXCR, keeping in-frame beta chains. Identical CDR3 proteins give one entry, which carries the most common genes and DNA. TCRdb, rather than the study authors, made the V and J calls. A total of around 1,900,000 distinct CDR3 sequences appear in this sample, roughly 43% of them only once. The top ten hold 23% of the sample.

Systemically healthy Caucasian individuals from Russia, some 40 in total and aged about 6 to 95 years, were included as donors. Around 9.8 milliliters of peripheral blood were collected from each donor into EDTA-treated Vacutainer tubes. Ficoll-Paque density-gradient centrifugation was used to isolate PBMCs, with at least 7 million obtained per sample. Trizol reagent was used to extract total RNA from the PBMCs, yielding at least 5.5 micrograms per sample. For every donor, an aliquot of PBMCs went through flow cytometry to measure the percentages of naive CD45RAhigh/CD27high T cells. These data belong to a study of blood T cells in healthy people across ages (dated by TCRdb to about 2015). General notes on the study: In model experiments, template switching captured about one uniquely barcoded TCR beta cDNA molecule for every two T cells. The donors were split into four age groups: young (average 16 years), middle-aged (around 37), aged (roughly 60) and long-lived (approximately 80). The study analyzed two additional independent replicas of 1 million unique cDNA reads from the same blood draw for two donors, one aged 18 to 29 and one aged 80 or older. To track age-related changes in TCR beta repertoire diversity, the study relied on deep sequencing normalized with unique cDNA molecular identifiers. Donors of different ages were randomly distributed across sequencing lanes to avoid experimental bias.

Overall results and qualifications from the work: As age increased, observed TCR beta diversity per million T cells dropped in a roughly linear way, and a significant reduction was already evident by age roughly 40. Estimates of total diversity based on one million sequenced T cells were regarded as lower bounds and as underestimates. Compared with the aged group, the long-lived group had more naive CD4+ T cells, fewer expanded clones and increased TCR diversity, suggesting age selection. Since profiling was done on bulk unsorted PBMCs, naive and antigen-experienced compartments could not be conclusively compared. The percentage of naive T cells measured by flow cytometry correlated strongly with observed TCR beta diversity. The CMV infection status of donors was not known, potentially confounding age-related changes in expanded clonotypes.

This sequence originates from a human donor in good health. The sequencing sample was made of blood.

The CDR3 amino acid sequence is: CASSFKYEQFF. The base sequence is TGTGCCAGCAGCTTCAAATATGAGCAGTTCTTC. The chain employs TRBV7-2 and TRBJ2-1, with the D gene uncertain. As encoded in the germline V gene, CDR1 is SGHTA while CDR2 is FQGNSA. Spanning cysteine to phenylalanine, the CDR3 consists of 11 amino acids. The DNA shown is the 33-base CDR3, in frame from base 1. The germline ends are 5 bases apart after V is trimmed by 3 bases and J by 8 bases. The entire variable domain, with the stretches around the CDR3 drawn from the reference TRBV7-2 and TRBJ2-1 proteins, is GAGVSQSPSNKVTEKGKDVELRCDPISGHTALYWYRQSLGQGLEFLIYFQGNSAPDKSGLPSDRFSAERTGGSVSTLTIQRTQQEDSAVYLCASSFKYEQFFGPGTRLTVL.